The next 26 T cell receptor beta chains were all read from a single sample in a study of blood T cell repertoires in COVID-19. TCRdb keeps only in-frame clones here, not all; method: immunoSEQ multiplex PCR. This table holds fewer than 200,000 clones, about 80% found once. The sample was peripheral blood. The origin of the receptors is a man aged 65-85 years with active or convalescent COVID-19.

The chain uses TRBV16 and TRBJ1-5; the D gene is possibly TRBD1 (6 bases). Trimming pared 2 bases from V and 0 bases from J, leaving 8 bases between. The CDR3 is made up of 15 amino acids. Per germline, CDR1 KGHSY and CDR2 FQNENV. This CDR3 reads CASSQEQGSNQPQHF. The DNA of the CDR3 is TGTGCCAGCAGCCAAGAACAGGGTAGCAATCAGCCCCAGCATTTT.

V and J are TRBV6-5 and TRBJ1-2, with D possibly TRBD1 on 5 matching bases. Germline CDR1 reads MNHEY; CDR2 reads SVGAGI. The CDR3 has 12 residues. The V end was cut by 7 bases, the J end by 1 base, with 7 bases between. CDR3 amino acids: CASIGVNYGYTF. Written as DNA, the CDR3 is TGTGCCAGCATAGGGGTTAACTATGGCTACACCTTC.

J is TRBJ2-5 and V is TRBV3-1 (or the pseudogene TRBV3-2); unclear D gene. This CDR3 has 13 residues. Trimming took off 1 base at V and 2 bases at J, with 5 bases between the two ends. Germline V gene lookup returns CDR1 LGHDT and CDR2 YNNKEL (reference sequence). CDR3 loop: CASSQGRQETQYF. In DNA, the CDR3 is TGTGCCAGCAGCCAAGGTCGGCAAGAGACCCAGTACTTC.

The genes are TRBV29-1 and TRBJ1-2; TRBD1 matches at 7 bases. Germline assignment: CDR1 SQVTM and CDR2 ANQGSEA. The CDR3 is 12 amino acids. Trimming removed 5 bases from V and 8 bases from J; junction bases left unmatched: 8. DNA for the CDR3: TGCAGCGTTATAGACAGGGCTGGGGGCTACACCTTC. As protein: CSVIDRAGGYTF.

This sequence joins TRBV4-1 and TRBJ2-3; 12 bases align to TRBD1. CDR3 length: 16 residues. The V gene's germline CDR1 is MGHRA and CDR2 YSYEKL. J was trimmed by 5 bases and V by 4 bases; bases with no gene match: 7. CDR3 residues: CASSPPGQGARDTQYF. CDR3 sequence (DNA): TGCGCCAGCAGCCCCCCGGGACAGGGGGCGCGAGATACGCAGTATTTT.

The chain is built from TRBV11-3 and TRBJ1-2; D possibly corresponds to TRBD1 (5 bases). Germline values: CDR1 SGHNT, CDR2 YENEEA. CDR3 length: 13 residues. V lost 1 base and J 5 bases, leaving 8 bases between the germline ends. CDR3 sequence reads: CASSLGGTYGYTF. The CDR3, as DNA: TGTGCCAGCAGCTTAGGCGGGACGTATGGCTACACCTTC.

The chain carries TRBV2 and TRBJ2-6; the D is unclear. V dropped 8 bases and J dropped 0 bases, with 8 bases sitting between them. The CDR3 is made up of 14 amino acids. Germline lookup yields CDR1 SNHLY and CDR2 FYNNEI. The CDR3 sequence: CASLRYSGANVLTF. The DNA for the CDR3 is TGTGCCAGCTTACGGTACTCTGGGGCCAACGTCCTGACTTTC.

The rearrangement links TRBV2 to TRBJ1-5, with 9 bases matching TRBD1. The CDR3 has 13 residues. V gave up 6 bases and J gave up 4 bases; unmatched junction bases: 1. CDR1 is SNHLY, CDR2 FYNNEI, per germline. This CDR3 reads CASSDRGNQPQHF. The CDR3 DNA is TGTGCCAGCAGCGACAGGGGGAATCAGCCCCAGCATTTT.

In this sample, this clone turned up a few times. The V gene is TRBV20-1, the J gene TRBJ1-2; D gene uncertain. V was trimmed by 4 bases and J by 4 bases, leaving 7 bases between them. Germline assignment: CDR1 DFQATT and CDR2 SNEGSKA (reference sequence). The CDR3 is 11 amino acids. CDR3 DNA: TGCAGTGCTATGACAATCTATGGCTACACCTTC. This translates into CSAMTIYGYTF.

V usage is TRBV3-1 (or the pseudogene TRBV3-2) and J usage is TRBJ1-1, with a weak D call TRBD1 (5 bases). The germline V gene encodes CDR1 LGHDT and CDR2 YNNKEL (reference sequence). The CDR3 is made up of 15 amino acids. V lost 1 base and J 5 bases, leaving 14 bases between the germline ends. For the CDR3, the DNA is TGTGCCAGCAGCCAAGGGGGCAGCTTGTTGACTGAAGCTTTCTTT. Translating it yields CASSQGGSLLTEAFF.

This clone was seen many times. The chain is built from TRBV19 and TRBJ2-3; D possibly corresponds to TRBD2 (6 bases). CDR1 and CDR2 from the germline V gene are LNHDA and SQIVND (reference sequence). The ends were cut back, 1 base at V and 4 bases at J, with 12 bases in the middle. This CDR3 contains 15 residues. The DNA for the CDR3 is TGTGCCAGTAGTATAGCGGGGGTCGGGTCAGATACGCAGTATTTT. It encodes CASSIAGVGSDTQYF.

In this sample, this clone turned up once. V and J are TRBV3-1 (or the pseudogene TRBV3-2) and TRBJ2-2; unclear D gene. With 1 base removed from V and 7 bases from J, the gap between germline ends came to 16 bases. In germline, CDR1 is LGHDT, CDR2 YNNKEL (reference sequence). The CDR3 sequence is 16 residues long. The DNA for the CDR3 is TGTGCCAGCAGCCAAGGGCCTTCTCCGGAGAACGGGGAGCTGTTTTTT. This codes for CASSQGPSPENGELFF.

This clone was seen just once. The chain combines TRBV7-4 with TRBJ2-3; TRBD2 matches 8 bases. Trimming at V came to 3 bases and at J to 2 bases, leaving 4 bases not matched to a gene. The CDR3 has 15 residues. CDR1 and CDR2 from the germline V gene are SGHVT and SQSDAQ. The CDR3, as DNA: TGTGCCAGCAGCTTTAGGACTAGCCTCACAGATACGCAGTATTTT. It encodes CASSFRTSLTDTQYF.

V and J are TRBV5-1 and TRBJ2-7, with 8 nucleotides matching TRBD2. The trim removed 0 bases at V and 2 bases at J, leaving 7 bases unmatched. This CDR3 region has 16 residues. Germline V gives CDR1 SGHRS, CDR2 YFSETQ. DNA for the CDR3: TGCGCCAGCAGCTTGGGGGGAAGCGGGAGCGCCTACGAGCAGTACTTC. Translated, it gives CASSLGGSGSAYEQYF.

Notes on this clone: Different DNA sequences within this sample yield the same CDR3. V and J are TRBV5-1 and TRBJ1-1; 9 bases align to TRBD1. The CDR3 is 15 amino acids. The trim removed 4 bases at V and 4 bases at J, leaving 8 bases unmatched. The germline CDR1 and CDR2 sequences are SGHRS and YFSETQ. CDR3 residues: CASSTGQGGGTEAFF. The CDR3 DNA sequence: TGCGCCAGCAGCACGGGACAGGGAGGTGGCACTGAAGCTTTCTTT.

This clone was counted between two and nine times. The chain combines TRBV5-1 with TRBJ2-1; 13 bases agree with TRBD2. The CDR3 spans 17 residues. Losses at the gene ends were 0 bases for V and 6 bases for J; bases not matched to a gene: 6. CDR1 SGHRS and CDR2 YFSETQ come from the germline V gene. CDR3 sequence reads: CASSLGPTSGRGNEQFF. The CDR3 DNA sequence: TGCGCCAGCAGCTTGGGCCCCACTAGCGGGAGGGGCAATGAGCAGTTCTTC.

The chain links TRBV3-1 (or the pseudogene TRBV3-2) to TRBJ2-3; D perhaps matches TRBD2 (6 bases). With 6 bases removed from V and 6 bases from J, the gap between germline ends came to 22 bases. The CDR3 runs to 16 residues. Per the germline V gene, CDR1 is LGHDT and CDR2 is YNNKEL (reference sequence). The CDR3 loop reads CASSPTGGAGLDTQYF. CDR3 bases: TGTGCCAGCAGTCCCACCGGCGGGGCCGGATTGGATACGCAGTATTTT.

The chain combines TRBV10-1 with TRBJ2-1; 10 bases line up with TRBD1. This CDR3 contains 13 residues. Germline CDR1 reads WNHNN; CDR2 reads SYGVQD (reference sequence). Trimming removed 9 bases from V and 9 bases from J; junction bases left unmatched: 8. The CDR3 coding sequence is TGCGCCAGGACCGGGACAGGGGTAAGTGAGCAGTTCTTC. Amino acids: CARTGTGVSEQFF.

Only one count was recorded for this clone. The chain links TRBV6-4 to TRBJ1-2, with 9 nucleotides matching TRBD1. CDR1 and CDR2 (germline): MRHNA, SNTAGT. V dropped 6 bases and J dropped 4; count of bases not matched to a gene: 6. The CDR3 spans 14 residues. CDR3 coding DNA: TGTGCCAGCAGAGCCGGGACAGGGCCCTATGGCTACACCTTC. It encodes CASRAGTGPYGYTF.

The sample holds one count of this clone. J is TRBJ1-3 and V is TRBV2; D uncertain. CDR1 is SNHLY, CDR2 FYNNEI, per germline. The V and J ends lost 1 base and 6 bases respectively, with 4 bases between them. This CDR3 region has 12 residues. DNA for the CDR3: TGTGCCAGCAGTGAAGGTCTAAACACCATATATTTT. This gives the protein CASSEGLNTIYF.

In its sample, this clone was seen a few times. The chain carries TRBV6-5 and TRBJ1-2; 7 nucleotides match TRBD1. V dropped 2 bases and J dropped 2; count of bases not matched to a gene: 5. The germline CDR1 and CDR2 sequences are MNHEY and SVGAGI. The length of the CDR3 is 15 residues. CDR3 sequence: CASSYVGTENYGYTF. CDR3 in DNA: TGTGCCAGCAGTTACGTCGGGACAGAAAACTATGGCTACACCTTC.

This clone was observed a handful of times. This rearrangement joins TRBV19 to TRBJ1-1, with 11 bases that match TRBD1. Germline assignment: CDR1 LNHDA and CDR2 SQIVND (reference sequence). This CDR3 spans 14 amino acids. V gave up 4 bases and J gave up 9 bases; unmatched junction bases: 7. In nucleotides, the CDR3 is TGTGCCAGTAGTACCACCGGACAGGGGGCCAAAGCTTTCTTT. This codes for CASSTTGQGAKAFF.

The CDR3 nucleotides are TGTGCCAGCAGTAAAAGATGGGACAGGGCAAAATCCGAGCAGTACTTC. As protein: CASSKRWDRAKSEQYF. The chain joins TRBV6-2 or TRBV6-3 to TRBJ2-7; 9 nucleotides align to TRBD1. CDR1 and CDR2 (germline): MNHEY, SVGEGT. Germline trimming cut 5 bases from V and 6 bases from J; bases unmatched to any gene: 14. The CDR3 loop spans 16 amino acids.

The V and J genes are TRBV4-1 and TRBJ2-1; TRBD1 matches at 7 bases. Germline V gene sequence: CDR1 MGHRA, CDR2 YSYEKL. The CDR3 is 14 residues long. With V trimmed by 0 bases and J by 8 bases, 4 bases remained unmatched. CDR3 in amino acids: CASSQDPDRDEQFF. In DNA form, the CDR3 reads TGCGCCAGCAGCCAAGATCCCGACAGGGATGAGCAGTTCTTC.

The chain links TRBV28 to TRBJ1-1, with D unclear. CDR3 length: 14 residues. Germline V lookup: CDR1 MDHEN, CDR2 SYDVKM. The ends were cut back, 5 bases at V and 1 base at J, with 11 bases in the middle. CDR3: CASSAPSGNTEAFF. The CDR3 DNA is TGTGCCAGCAGTGCCCCCTCAGGGAACACTGAAGCTTTCTTT.

CDR3: CASSSGGGYPPSTDTQYF. CDR3 sequence (DNA): TGTGCCAGCAGCTCGGGGGGTGGCTACCCCCCAAGCACAGATACGCAGTATTTT. V and J are TRBV7-9 and TRBJ2-3, with TRBD2 matching over 7 bases. Germline V lookup: CDR1 SEHNR, CDR2 FQNEAQ (reference sequence). Trimming took 4 bases from V and 0 from J; bases not matched to a gene: 13. The CDR3 length is 18 residues.